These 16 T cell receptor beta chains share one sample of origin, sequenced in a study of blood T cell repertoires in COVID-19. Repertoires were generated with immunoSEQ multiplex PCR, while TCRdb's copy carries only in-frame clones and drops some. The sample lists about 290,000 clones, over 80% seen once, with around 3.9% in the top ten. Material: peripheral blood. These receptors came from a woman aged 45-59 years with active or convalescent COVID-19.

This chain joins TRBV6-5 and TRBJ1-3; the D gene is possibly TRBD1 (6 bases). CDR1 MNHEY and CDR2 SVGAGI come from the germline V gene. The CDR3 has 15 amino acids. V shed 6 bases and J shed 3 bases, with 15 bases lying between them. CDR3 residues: CASRRGGRFGNTIYF. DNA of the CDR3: TGTGCCAGCAGGAGAGGGGGTAGATTTGGAAACACCATATATTTT.

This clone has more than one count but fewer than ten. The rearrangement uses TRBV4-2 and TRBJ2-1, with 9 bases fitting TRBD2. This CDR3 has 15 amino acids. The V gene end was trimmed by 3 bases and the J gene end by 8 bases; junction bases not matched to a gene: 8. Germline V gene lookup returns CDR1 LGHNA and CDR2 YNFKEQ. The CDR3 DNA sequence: TGTGCCAGCAGCCAGGGACTAGCAAGTGGTTATGAGCAGTTCTTC. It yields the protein CASSQGLASGYEQFF.

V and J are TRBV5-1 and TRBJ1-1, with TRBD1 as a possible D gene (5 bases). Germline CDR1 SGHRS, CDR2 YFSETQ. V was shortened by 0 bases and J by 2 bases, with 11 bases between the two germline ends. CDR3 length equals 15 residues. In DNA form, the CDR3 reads TGCGCCAGCAGCTTGGGGATTCAGGGAAACACTGAAGCTTTCTTT. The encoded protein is CASSLGIQGNTEAFF.

The CDR3 sequence is CASSLDRGDYGYTF. The DNA for the CDR3 is TGCGCCAGCAGCTTAGACAGGGGCGACTATGGCTACACCTTC. The chain is built from TRBV5-1 and TRBJ1-2, with TRBD1 matching 8 bases. CDR1 is SGHRS and CDR2 is YFSETQ in the germline V gene. This CDR3 comprises 14 residues. V gave up 2 bases and J gave up 3 bases; unmatched junction bases: 3.

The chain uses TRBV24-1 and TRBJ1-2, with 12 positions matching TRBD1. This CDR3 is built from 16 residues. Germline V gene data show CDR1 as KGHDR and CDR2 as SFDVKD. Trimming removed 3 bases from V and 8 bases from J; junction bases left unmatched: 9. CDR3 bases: TGTGCCACCAGTGATAGTACCGGGACAGGGGGCGCGGGCTACACCTTC. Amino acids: CATSDSTGTGGAGYTF.

CDR3 loop: CASSPGLPSLELFF. The CDR3 DNA reads as TGTGCCAGCTCACCGGGACTCCCTTCTTTGGAGCTGTTTTTT. V and J are TRBV18 and TRBJ2-2; D might be TRBD2 (6 bases). Per germline, CDR1 KGHSH and CDR2 LQKENI. The length of the CDR3 is 14 residues. V lost 3 bases, J lost 10 bases, and 15 bases lay in between. Full variable domain (missing parts from reference TRBV18 and TRBJ2-2): NAGVMQNPRHLVRRRGQEARLRCSPMKGHSHVYWYRQLPEEGLKFMVYLQKENIIDESGMPKERFSAEFPKEGPSILRIQQVVRGDSAAYFCASSPGLPSLELFFGEGSRLTVL.

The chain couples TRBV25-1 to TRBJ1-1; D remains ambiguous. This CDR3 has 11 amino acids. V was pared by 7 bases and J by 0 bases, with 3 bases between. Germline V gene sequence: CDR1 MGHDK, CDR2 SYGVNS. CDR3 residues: CASTLNTEAFF. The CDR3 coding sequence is TGTGCCAGCACTTTGAACACTGAAGCTTTCTTT.

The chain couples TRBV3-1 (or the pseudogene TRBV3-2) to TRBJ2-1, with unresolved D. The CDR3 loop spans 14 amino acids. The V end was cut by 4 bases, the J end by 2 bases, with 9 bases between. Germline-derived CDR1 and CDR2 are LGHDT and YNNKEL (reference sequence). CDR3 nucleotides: TGTGCCAGCAGCCGAGCCACTACCTACAATGAGCAGTTCTTC. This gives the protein CASSRATTYNEQFF.

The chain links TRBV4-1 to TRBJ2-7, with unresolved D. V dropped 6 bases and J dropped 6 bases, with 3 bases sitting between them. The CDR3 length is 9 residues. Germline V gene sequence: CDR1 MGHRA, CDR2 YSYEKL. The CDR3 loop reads CASRSEQYF. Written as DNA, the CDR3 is TGCGCCAGCAGGAGCGAGCAGTACTTC.

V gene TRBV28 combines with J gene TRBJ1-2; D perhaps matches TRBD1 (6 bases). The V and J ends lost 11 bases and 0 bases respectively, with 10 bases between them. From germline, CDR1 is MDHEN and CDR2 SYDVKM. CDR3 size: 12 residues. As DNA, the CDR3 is TGTGCCTGGGGGGGCCCTAACTATGGCTACACCTTC. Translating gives CAWGGPNYGYTF.

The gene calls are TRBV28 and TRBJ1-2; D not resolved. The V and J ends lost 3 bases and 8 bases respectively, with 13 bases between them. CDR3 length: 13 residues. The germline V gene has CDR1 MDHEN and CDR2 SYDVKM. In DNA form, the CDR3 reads TGTGCCAGCAGTTTTTTGGCTCCCCAAGGCTACACCTTC. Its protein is CASSFLAPQGYTF.

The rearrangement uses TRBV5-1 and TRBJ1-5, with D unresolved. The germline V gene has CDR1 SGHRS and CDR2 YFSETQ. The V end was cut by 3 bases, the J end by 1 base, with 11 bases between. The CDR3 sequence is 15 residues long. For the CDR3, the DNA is TGCGCCAGCAGCTCGACGGGAGGCAGCAATCAGCCCCAGCATTTT. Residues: CASSSTGGSNQPQHF.

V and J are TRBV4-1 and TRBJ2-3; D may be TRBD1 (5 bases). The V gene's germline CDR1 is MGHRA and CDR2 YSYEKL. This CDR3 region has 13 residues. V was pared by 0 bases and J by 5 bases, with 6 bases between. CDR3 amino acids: CASSQEDRDTQYF. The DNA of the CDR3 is TGCGCCAGCAGCCAAGAAGACAGAGATACGCAGTATTTT.

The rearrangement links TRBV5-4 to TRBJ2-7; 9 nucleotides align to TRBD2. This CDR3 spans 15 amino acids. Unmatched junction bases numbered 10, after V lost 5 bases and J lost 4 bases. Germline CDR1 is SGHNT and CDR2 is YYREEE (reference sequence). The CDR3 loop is CASSRDPGLAYEQYF. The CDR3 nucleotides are TGTGCCAGCAGTCGGGACCCGGGACTAGCTTACGAGCAGTACTTC. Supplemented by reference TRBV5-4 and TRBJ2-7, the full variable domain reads ETGVTQSPTHLIKTRGQQVTLRCSSQSGHNTVSWYQQALGQGPQFIFQYYREEENGRGNFPPRFSGLQFPNYSSELNVNALELDDSALYLCASSRDPGLAYEQYFGPGTRLTVT.

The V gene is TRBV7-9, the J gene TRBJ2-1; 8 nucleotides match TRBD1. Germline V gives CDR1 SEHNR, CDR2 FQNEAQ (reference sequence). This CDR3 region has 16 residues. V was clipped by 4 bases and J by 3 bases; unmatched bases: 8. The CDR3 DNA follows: TGTGCCAGCAGCTCGTCGGACAGGGCCGTCTACAATGAGCAGTTCTTC. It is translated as CASSSSDRAVYNEQFF.

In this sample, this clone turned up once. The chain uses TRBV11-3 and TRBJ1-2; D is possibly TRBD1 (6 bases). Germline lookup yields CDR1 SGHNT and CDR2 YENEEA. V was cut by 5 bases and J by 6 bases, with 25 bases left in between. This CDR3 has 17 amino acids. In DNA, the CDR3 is TGTGCCAGCAGCGACGTTCTCCCCCGGGACACGCTCGATGGCTACACCTTC. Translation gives CASSDVLPRDTLDGYTF.